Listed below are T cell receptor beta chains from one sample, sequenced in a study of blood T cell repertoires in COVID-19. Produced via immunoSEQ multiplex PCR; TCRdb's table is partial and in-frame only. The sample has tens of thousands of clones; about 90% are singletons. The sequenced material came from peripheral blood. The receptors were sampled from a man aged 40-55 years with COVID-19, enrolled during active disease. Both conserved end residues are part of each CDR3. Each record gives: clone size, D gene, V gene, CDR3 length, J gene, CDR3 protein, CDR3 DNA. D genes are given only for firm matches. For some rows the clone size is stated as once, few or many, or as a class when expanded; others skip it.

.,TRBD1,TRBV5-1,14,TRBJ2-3,CASSPDRGTDTQYF,TGCGCCAGCTCTCCGGACAGGGGTACAGATACGCAGTATTTT
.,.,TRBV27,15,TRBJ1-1,CASSRRGDMNTEAFF,TGTGCCAGCAGCCGAAGAGGGGACATGAACACTGAAGCTTTCTTT
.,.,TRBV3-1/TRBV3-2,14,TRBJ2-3,CASSQGPGTDTQYF,TGTGCCAGCAGCCAAGGTCCTGGCACAGATACGCAGTATTTT
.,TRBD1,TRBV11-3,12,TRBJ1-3,CASSGTGGTIYF,TGTGCCAGCAGCGGGACAGGGGGCACCATATATTTT
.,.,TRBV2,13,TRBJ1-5,CASSQQVSQPQHF,TGTGCCAGCAGTCAACAGGTTTCCCAGCCCCAGCATTTT
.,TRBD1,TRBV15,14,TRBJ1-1,CATTRGQKNTEAFF,TGTGCCACCACCAGGGGACAGAAGAACACTGAAGCTTTCTTT
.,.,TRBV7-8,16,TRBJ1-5,CASSQNQGLGNQPQHF,TGTGCCAGCAGCCAAAACCAGGGGTTAGGGAATCAGCCCCAGCATTTT
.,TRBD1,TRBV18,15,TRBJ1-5,CASSQGQGVNQPQHF,TGTGCCAGCTCACAAGGACAGGGGGTAAATCAGCCCCAGCATTTT
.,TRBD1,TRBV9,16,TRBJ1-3,CASSTSTGSSGNTIYF,TGTGCCAGCAGCACCTCGACAGGGAGCTCTGGAAACACCATATATTTT
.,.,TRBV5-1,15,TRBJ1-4,CASRGVGATNEKLFF,TGCGCCAGCCGCGGTGTGGGTGCAACTAATGAAAAACTGTTTTTT
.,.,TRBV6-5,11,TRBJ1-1,CASTLYTEAFF,TGTGCCAGCACCCTTTACACTGAAGCTTTCTTT
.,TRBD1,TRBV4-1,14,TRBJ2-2,CASSPDRGTGELFF,TGCGCCAGCAGCCCGGACAGGGGCACCGGGGAGCTGTTTTTT
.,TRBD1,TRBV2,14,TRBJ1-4,CASRDRQGVEKLFF,TGTGCCAGCAGGGACAGGCAGGGGGTTGAAAAACTGTTTTTT
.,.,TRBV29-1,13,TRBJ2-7,CSVEVSGTYEQYF,TGCAGCGTTGAGGTATCGGGGACCTACGAGCAGTACTTC
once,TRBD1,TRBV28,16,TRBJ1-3,CASSGRLGTGGNTIYF,TGTGCCAGCAGTGGGAGACTCGGGACAGGGGGAAACACCATATATTTT
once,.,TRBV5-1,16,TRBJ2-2,CASSLDMTLDTGELFF,TGCGCCAGCAGCTTGGATATGACATTAGACACCGGGGAGCTGTTTTTT
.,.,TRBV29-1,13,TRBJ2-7,CSVEGAGTYEQYF,TGCAGCGTTGAAGGGGCAGGAACCTACGAGCAGTACTTC
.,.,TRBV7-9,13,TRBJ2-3,CASSPRGPDTQYF,TGTGCCAGCAGCCCCCGGGGTCCAGATACGCAGTATTTT
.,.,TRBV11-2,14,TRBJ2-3,CASSPWQGSDTQYF,TGTGCCAGCAGCCCCTGGCAGGGGTCAGATACGCAGTATTTT
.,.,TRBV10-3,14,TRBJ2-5,CAISETTVQETQYF,TGTGCCATCAGTGAGACTACCGTCCAAGAGACCCAGTACTTC
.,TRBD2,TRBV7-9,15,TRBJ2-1,CASSPRGVSYNEQFF,TGTGCCAGCAGCCCGCGGGGGGTCTCCTACAATGAGCAGTTCTTC
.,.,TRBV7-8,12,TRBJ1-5,CASSFGDQPQHF,TGTGCCAGCAGCTTCGGGGATCAGCCCCAGCATTTT
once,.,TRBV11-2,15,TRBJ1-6,CASSLDVTGSSPLHF,TGTGCCAGCAGCTTAGATGTCACCGGGTCATCACCCCTCCACTTT
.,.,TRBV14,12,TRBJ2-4,CASSQEPHIQYF,TGTGCCAGCAGCCAGGAGCCTCACATTCAGTACTTC
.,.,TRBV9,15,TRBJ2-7,CASSVGNRELYEQYF,TGTGCCAGCAGCGTAGGTAACAGGGAGTTGTACGAGCAGTACTTC
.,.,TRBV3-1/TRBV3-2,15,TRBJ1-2,CASSQDVAGANGYTF,TGTGCCAGCAGCCAAGATGTCGCGGGTGCGAATGGCTACACCTTC